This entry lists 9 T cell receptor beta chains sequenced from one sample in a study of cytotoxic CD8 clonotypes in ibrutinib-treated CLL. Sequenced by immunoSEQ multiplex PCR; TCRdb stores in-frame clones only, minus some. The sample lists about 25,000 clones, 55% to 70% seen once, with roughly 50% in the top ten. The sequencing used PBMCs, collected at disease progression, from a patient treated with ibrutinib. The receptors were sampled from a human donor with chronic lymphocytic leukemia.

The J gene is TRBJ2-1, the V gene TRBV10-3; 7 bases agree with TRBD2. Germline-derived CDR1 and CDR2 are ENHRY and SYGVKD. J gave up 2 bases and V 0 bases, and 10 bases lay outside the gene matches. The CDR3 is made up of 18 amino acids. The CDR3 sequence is CAISESPIEAGAYNEQFF. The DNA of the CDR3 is TGTGCCATCAGTGAGTCACCCATAGAGGCGGGGGCCTACAATGAGCAGTTCTTC.

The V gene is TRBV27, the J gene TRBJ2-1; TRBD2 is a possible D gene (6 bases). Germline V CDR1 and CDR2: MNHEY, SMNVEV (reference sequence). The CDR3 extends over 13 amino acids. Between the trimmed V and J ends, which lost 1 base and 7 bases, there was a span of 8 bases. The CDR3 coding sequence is TGTGCCAGCAGTTTATTAAGCGGGAATGAGCAGTTCTTC. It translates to CASSLLSGNEQFF.

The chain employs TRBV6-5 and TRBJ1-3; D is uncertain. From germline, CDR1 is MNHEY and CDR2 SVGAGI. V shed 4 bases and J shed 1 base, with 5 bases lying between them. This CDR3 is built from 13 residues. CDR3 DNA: TGTGCCAGCAGTTTTGGATCTGGAAACACCATATATTTT. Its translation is CASSFGSGNTIYF.

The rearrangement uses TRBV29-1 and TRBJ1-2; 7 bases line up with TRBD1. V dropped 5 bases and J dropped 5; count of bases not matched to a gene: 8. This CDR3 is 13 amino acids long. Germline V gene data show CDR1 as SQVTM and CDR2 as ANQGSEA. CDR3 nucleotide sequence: TGCAGCGTTAGGATGACAGGGCCGTATGGCTACACCTTC. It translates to CSVRMTGPYGYTF.

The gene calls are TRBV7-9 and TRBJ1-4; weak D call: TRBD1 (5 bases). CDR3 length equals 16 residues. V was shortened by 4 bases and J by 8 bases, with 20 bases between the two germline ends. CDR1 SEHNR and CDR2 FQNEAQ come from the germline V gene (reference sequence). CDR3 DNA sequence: TGTGCCAGCAGCTCCCAGGGCCGCGCCATTTGGGAAAAACTGTTTTTT. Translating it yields CASSSQGRAIWEKLFF. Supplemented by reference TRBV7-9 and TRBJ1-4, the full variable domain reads DTGVSQNPRHKITKRGQNVTFRCDPISEHNRLYWYRQTLGQGPEFLTYFQNEAQLEKSRLLSDRFSAERPKGSFSTLEIQRTEQGDSAMYLCASSSQGRAIWEKLFFGSGTQLSVL.

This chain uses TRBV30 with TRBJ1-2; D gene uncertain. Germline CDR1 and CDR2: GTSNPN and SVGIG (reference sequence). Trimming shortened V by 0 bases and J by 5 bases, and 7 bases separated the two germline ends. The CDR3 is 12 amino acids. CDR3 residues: CAWSVMGYGYTF. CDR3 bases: TGTGCCTGGAGTGTAATGGGGTATGGCTACACCTTC.

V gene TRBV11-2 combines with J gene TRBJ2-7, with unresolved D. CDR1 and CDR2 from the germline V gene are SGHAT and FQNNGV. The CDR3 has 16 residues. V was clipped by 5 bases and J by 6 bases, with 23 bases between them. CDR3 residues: CASSPSLASRSGEQYF. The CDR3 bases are TGTGCCAGCAGCCCGAGCCTCGCCAGCCGATCGGGCGAGCAGTACTTC.

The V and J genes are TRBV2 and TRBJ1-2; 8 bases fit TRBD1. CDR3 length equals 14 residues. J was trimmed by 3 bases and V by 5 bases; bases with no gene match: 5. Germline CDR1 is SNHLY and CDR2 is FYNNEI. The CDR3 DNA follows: TGTGCCAGCAGTCGGGCGACAGGGGACTATGGCTACACCTTC. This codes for CASSRATGDYGYTF.

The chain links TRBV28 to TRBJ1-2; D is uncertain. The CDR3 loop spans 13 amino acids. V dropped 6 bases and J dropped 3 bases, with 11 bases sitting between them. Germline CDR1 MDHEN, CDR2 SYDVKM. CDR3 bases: TGTGCCAGCAGCGCCGTGGGGTACTATGGCTACACCTTC. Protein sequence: CASSAVGYYGYTF.